What follows are 22 T cell receptor beta chains derived from one specimen sequenced in a study of T cell responses to AZD1222 COVID-19 vaccine. The data were produced by immunoSEQ multiplex PCR, yet TCRdb's version contains in-frame clones alone and is incomplete. Here the sample spans approximately 150,000 clones, approximately 90% being singletons. Sequences were derived from peripheral blood, sampled on day 0 of AZD1222 vaccination. These receptors all come from an adult in good health.

The rearrangement joins TRBV27 to TRBJ2-1; 10 bases line up with TRBD2. In germline, CDR1 is MNHEY, CDR2 SMNVEV (reference sequence). This CDR3 comprises 15 residues. After removal of 3 bases from V and 7 bases from J, the junction contained 6 bases not matched to a gene. CDR3 region: CASSFGSGGQNEQFF. CDR3 nucleotide sequence: TGTGCCAGCAGTTTTGGTAGCGGGGGGCAGAATGAGCAGTTCTTC.

V usage is TRBV28 and J usage is TRBJ1-4; 7 nucleotides agree with TRBD1. The CDR3 sequence is 14 residues long. CDR1 is MDHEN, CDR2 SYDVKM, per germline. The J segment lost 5 bases and the V segment lost 5 bases, leaving 5 bases of the junction unmatched. CDR3 sequence: CASSRTGPNEKLFF. CDR3 nucleotides: TGTGCCAGCAGTCGGACAGGCCCCAATGAAAAACTGTTTTTT.

In this sample, this clone turned up once. This CDR3 is CASSSGLAGGSEQFF. CDR3 in DNA: TGTGCCAGCTCATCGGGACTAGCGGGAGGGAGTGAGCAGTTCTTC. The chain joins TRBV18 to TRBJ2-1, with 16 bases matching TRBD2. The CDR3 consists of 15 residues. V shed 5 bases and J 9 bases; nucleotides not matched to a gene: 4. The germline gives CDR1 KGHSH, CDR2 LQKENI. Together with reference TRBV18 and TRBJ2-1, the CDR3 gives the full variable domain: NAGVMQNPRHLVRRRGQEARLRCSPMKGHSHVYWYRQLPEEGLKFMVYLQKENIIDESGMPKERFSAEFPKEGPSILRIQQVVRGDSAAYFCASSSGLAGGSEQFFGPGTRLTVL.

The chain combines TRBV5-6 with TRBJ1-6; D gene ambiguous. V shed 4 bases and J shed 9 bases, with 17 bases lying between them. There are 15 residues in the CDR3. Germline lookup yields CDR1 SGHDT and CDR2 YYEEEE. The CDR3, as DNA: TGTGCCAGCAGCCTGAACCAGGTGTGGGGTTCACCCCTCCACTTT. As protein: CASSLNQVWGSPLHF. Together with reference TRBV5-6 and TRBJ1-6, the CDR3 gives the full variable domain: DAGVTQSPTHLIKTRGQQVTLRCSPKSGHDTVSWYQQALGQGPQFIFQYYEEEERQRGNFPDRFSGHQFPNYSSELNVNALLLGDSALYLCASSLNQVWGSPLHFGNGTRLTVT.

V gene TRBV15 combines with J gene TRBJ2-7, with 7 bases fitting TRBD2. CDR1 is LNHNV, CDR2 YYDKDF, per germline (reference sequence). Trimming removed 9 bases from V and 2 bases from J; junction bases left unmatched: 16. The length of the CDR3 is 16 residues. The CDR3, as DNA: TGTGCCACTACCCCCGGCCGTGGGGGAGGGCCCTACGAGCAGTACTTC. As protein: CATTPGRGGGPYEQYF.

The rearrangement uses TRBV10-3 and TRBJ1-3, with D hard to call. Between the trimmed V and J ends, which lost 2 bases and 2 bases, there was a span of 1 base. The CDR3 sequence is 12 residues long. Germline assignment: CDR1 ENHRY and CDR2 SYGVKD. CDR3 amino acids: CAISEAGNTIYF. Written as DNA, the CDR3 is TGTGCCATCAGTGAGGCTGGAAACACCATATATTTT.

The V gene is TRBV6-5, the J gene TRBJ1-1; TRBD1 aligns across 9 bases. This CDR3 spans 12 amino acids. Germline CDR1 reads MNHEY; CDR2 reads SVGAGI. V trimming: 7 bases; J trimming: 12 bases; junction bases outside the gene matches: 9. The CDR3 loop reads CASKARDRETFF. CDR3 sequence (DNA): TGTGCCAGCAAAGCCCGGGACAGGGAAACTTTCTTT.

The V gene is TRBV9, the J gene TRBJ1-2, with TRBD1 as a possible D gene (6 bases). The CDR3 length is 14 residues. V was cut by 2 bases and J by 8 bases, with 16 bases left in between. The V gene's germline CDR1 is SGDLS and CDR2 YYNGEE. The DNA of the CDR3 is TGTGCCAGCAGCGTCGACAGGCCCTCTACCGGCTACACCTTC. Encoded protein: CASSVDRPSTGYTF.

This rearrangement joins TRBV12-3 or TRBV12-4 to TRBJ1-5; D remains ambiguous. Trimming took 3 bases from V and 7 from J, leaving 10 bases between them. The CDR3 runs 13 residues. The CDR3 DNA reads TGTGCCAGCAGTTTCGCGGCGGACCAGCCCCAGCATTTT. This translates into CASSFAADQPQHF.

CDR3 sequence: CAWRRLNTEAFF. In DNA, the CDR3 is TGTGCCTGGAGACGGTTGAACACTGAAGCTTTCTTT. The chain has TRBV30 and TRBJ1-1; D gene ambiguous. This CDR3 spans 12 amino acids. Per germline, CDR1 GTSNPN and CDR2 SVGIG (reference sequence). V was trimmed by 3 bases and J by 0 bases, leaving 5 bases between them.

As for this clone: Other DNA sequences within the sample encode an identical CDR3. The V and J genes are TRBV27 and TRBJ1-1; perhaps TRBD1 as D (5 bases). CDR3 length: 14 amino acids. Trimming took 3 bases from V and 0 from J, leaving 8 bases between them. Germline V gene data show CDR1 as MNHEY and CDR2 as SMNVEV (reference sequence). The CDR3 nucleotides are TGTGCCAGCAGTTTGGCAGGGTTGAACACTGAAGCTTTCTTT. The encoded protein is CASSLAGLNTEAFF.

The chain is built from TRBV19 and TRBJ2-3; 12 nucleotides line up with TRBD2. The CDR3 is made up of 18 amino acids. V was pared by 3 bases and J by 2 bases, with 9 bases of the junction left unmatched. The germline V gene has CDR1 LNHDA and CDR2 SQIVND (reference sequence). DNA of the CDR3: TGTGCCAGTAGTATCGAGCGGGCTAGCGGGAGGGCCACAGATACGCAGTATTTT. Translation gives CASSIERASGRATDTQYF.

V is TRBV6-6 and J is TRBJ2-3; the D gene is possibly TRBD2 (5 bases). The ends were cut back, 1 base at V and 5 bases at J, with 10 bases in the middle. The germline CDR1 and CDR2 sequences are MNHNY and SVGAGI (reference sequence). CDR3 length: 14 amino acids. The CDR3: CASSYLDLGDTQYF. CDR3 DNA: TGTGCCAGCAGTTACTTGGACTTAGGAGATACGCAGTATTTT.

The chain carries TRBV28 and TRBJ1-2; D not resolved. Per germline, CDR1 MDHEN and CDR2 SYDVKM. This CDR3 comprises 13 residues. V lost 1 base, J lost 7 bases, and 10 bases lay in between. CDR3 in amino acids: CASSLSDGVGYTF. The CDR3 DNA sequence: TGTGCCAGCAGTTTATCGGATGGAGTTGGCTACACCTTC.

The V and J genes are TRBV7-8 and TRBJ1-2; the D gene is possibly TRBD1 (6 bases). Germline-derived CDR1 and CDR2 are SGHVS and FQNEAQ. The CDR3 sequence is 13 residues long. V gave up 7 bases and J gave up 3 bases, with 12 bases separating them. The CDR3 sequence is CASNLPGDYGYTF. CDR3 sequence (DNA): TGTGCCAGCAACCTACCAGGGGACTATGGCTACACCTTC.

V and J are TRBV24-1 and TRBJ1-2; 8 bases align to TRBD1. Germline V CDR1 and CDR2: KGHDR, SFDVKD. Trimming cost V 3 bases and J 6 bases; bases outside gene matches: 5. The CDR3 contains 14 residues. The CDR3 sequence: CATSDPGGRHGYTF. Written as DNA, the CDR3 is TGTGCCACCAGTGATCCAGGGGGCAGACATGGCTACACCTTC.

The rearrangement joins TRBV7-2 to TRBJ2-1; TRBD2 is a possible D gene (6 bases). Deletions cut 5 bases from V and 0 bases from J, with 11 bases between. This CDR3 has 15 amino acids. The germline gives CDR1 SGHTA, CDR2 FQGNSA. The CDR3 region is CASSVSGSSYNEQFF. The DNA for the CDR3 is TGTGCCAGCAGCGTTAGCGGTAGCTCCTACAATGAGCAGTTCTTC.

The chain combines TRBV5-4 with TRBJ1-2, with no clear D. CDR1 SGHNT and CDR2 YYREEE come from the germline V gene (reference sequence). V was clipped by 7 bases and J by 14 bases, with 21 bases between them. The length of the CDR3 is 12 residues. CDR3 in amino acids: CASAAPDTRFTF. Here the CDR3 DNA reads TGTGCCAGCGCGGCACCTGACACGAGGTTTACCTTC. Full variable domain (remainder filled in from reference TRBV5-4 and TRBJ1-2): ETGVTQSPTHLIKTRGQQVTLRCSSQSGHNTVSWYQQALGQGPQFIFQYYREEENGRGNFPPRFSGLQFPNYSSELNVNALELDDSALYLCASAAPDTRFTFGSGTRLTVV.

This chain connects TRBV10-3 to TRBJ1-1, with TRBD1 identical over 11 bases. V shed 4 bases and J 4 bases; nucleotides not matched to a gene: 8. The germline gives CDR1 ENHRY, CDR2 SYGVKD. This CDR3 has 16 residues. CDR3 protein: CAISGWSGTGGTEAFF. For the CDR3, the DNA is TGTGCCATCAGTGGGTGGTCGGGGACAGGGGGCACTGAAGCTTTCTTT.

This clone counts as medium-sized. The rearrangement uses TRBV5-1 and TRBJ2-2; 7 bases match TRBD2. V dropped 0 bases and J dropped 6; count of bases not matched to a gene: 5. Germline V gene data show CDR1 as SGHRS and CDR2 as YFSETQ. This CDR3 is built from 15 residues. CDR3 in amino acids: CASSLAPSGAGELFF. DNA of the CDR3: TGCGCCAGCAGCTTGGCGCCTAGCGGCGCCGGGGAGCTGTTTTTT. The full variable domain, completed using reference TRBV5-1 and TRBJ2-2, is KAGVTQTPRYLIKTRGQQVTLSCSPISGHRSVSWYQQTPGQGLQFLFEYFSETQRNKGNFPGRFSGRQFSNSRSEMNVSTLELGDSALYLCASSLAPSGAGELFFGEGSRLTVL.

The chain recombines TRBV9 with TRBJ2-1; D may be TRBD1 (6 bases). Germline V gene sequence: CDR1 SGDLS, CDR2 YYNGEE. The CDR3 is 18 residues long. The V end was cut by 3 bases, the J end by 6 bases, with 25 bases between. The CDR3 sequence: CASSARRGQTSPRNEQFF. The CDR3 DNA reads TGTGCCAGCAGCGCCCGCAGGGGCCAAACATCCCCGCGCAATGAGCAGTTCTTC.

The chain employs TRBV7-9 and TRBJ1-1; D might be TRBD1 (5 bases). The CDR3 sequence is 12 residues long. Deletions cut 5 bases from V and 8 bases from J, with 12 bases between. Germline V gene lookup returns CDR1 SEHNR and CDR2 FQNEAQ (reference sequence). CDR3: CASSPGGREAFF. The DNA for the CDR3 is TGTGCCAGCAGCCCTGGGGGGAGAGAAGCTTTCTTT.